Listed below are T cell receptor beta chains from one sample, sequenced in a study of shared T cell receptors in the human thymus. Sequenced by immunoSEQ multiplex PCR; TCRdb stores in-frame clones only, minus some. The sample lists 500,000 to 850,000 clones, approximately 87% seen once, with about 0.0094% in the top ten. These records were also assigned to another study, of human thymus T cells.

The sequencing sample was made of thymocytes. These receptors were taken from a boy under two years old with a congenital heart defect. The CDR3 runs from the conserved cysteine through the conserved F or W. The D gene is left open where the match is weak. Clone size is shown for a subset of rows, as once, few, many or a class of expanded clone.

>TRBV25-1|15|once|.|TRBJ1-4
TGTGCCAGCAGTGAAGAGGGAGCTACGGATGAAAAACTGTTTTTT
CASSEEGATDEKLFF
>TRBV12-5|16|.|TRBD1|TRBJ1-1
TGTGCTAGTGGTTCGAACCTCGGACAGGGGCCATCTGAAGCTTTCTTT
CASGSNLGQGPSEAFF
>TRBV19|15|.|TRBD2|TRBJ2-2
TGTGCCAGTTTCGGACTAGCAGATAGGCCCGGGGAGCTGTTTTTT
CASFGLADRPGELFF
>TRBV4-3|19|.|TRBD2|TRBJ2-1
TGCGCCAGCAGCCAAGCATACCGGGAAGGGACTAGCGGGAGGGGTGAGCAGTTCTTC
CASSQAYREGTSGRGEQFF
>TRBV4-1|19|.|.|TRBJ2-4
TGCGCCAGCAGCCAAGATTGGAGGGCCTTTTCTCTAGCCAAAAACATTCAGTACTTC
CASSQDWRAFSLAKNIQYF
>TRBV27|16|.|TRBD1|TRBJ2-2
TGTGCCAGCAGTTGCGACAGGGGGCGCCTCACCGGGGAGCTGTTTTTT
CASSCDRGRLTGELFF
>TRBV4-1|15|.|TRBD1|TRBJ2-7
TGCGCCAGCAGCCTGTGGGACAGGGGATACTACGAGCAGTACTTC
CASSLWDRGYYEQYF
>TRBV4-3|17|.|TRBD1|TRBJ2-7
TGCGCCAGCAGCCAAGTCCTTCCGGGACAGGGGCTAAGAGAGCAGTACTTC
CASSQVLPGQGLREQYF
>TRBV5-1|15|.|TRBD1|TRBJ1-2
TGCGCCAGCAGCTTCAGGGACAGGGTATTTAATGGCTACACCTTC
CASSFRDRVFNGYTF
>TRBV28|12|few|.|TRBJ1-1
TGTGCCAGCAGTTCGGGGAACACTGAAGCTTTCTTT
CASSSGNTEAFF
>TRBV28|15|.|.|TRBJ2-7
TGTGCCAGCAGCTTTAAGGTTCTACAGCATGACGAGCAGTACTTC
CASSFKVLQHDEQYF
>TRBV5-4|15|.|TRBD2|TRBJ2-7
TGTGCCAGCAGAATTCTCGGTAGCGGGAAGAGTGAGCAGTACTTC
CASRILGSGKSEQYF
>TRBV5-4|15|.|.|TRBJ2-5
TGTGCCAGCAGCTTGTGCAGGCAAGGACAAGAGACCCAGTACTTC
CASSLCRQGQETQYF
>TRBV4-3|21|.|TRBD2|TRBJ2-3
TGCGCCAGCAGCCAAGATCTTCCGAGGTGGGGACTAGCGGGGGTGATAGATACGCAGTATTTT
CASSQDLPRWGLAGVIDTQYF
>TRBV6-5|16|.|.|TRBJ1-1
TGTGCCAGCAGTTACGGGGCAGGCGAGAACGACACTGAAGCTTTCTTT
CASSYGAGENDTEAFF
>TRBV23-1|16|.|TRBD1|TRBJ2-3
TGCGCCAGTGATATAGAGAAGACAGGGGGACTCGATACGCAGTATTTT
CASDIEKTGGLDTQYF
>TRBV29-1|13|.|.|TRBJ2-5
TGCAGCATAAAAAGTGGGCAGGGAGAGACCCAGTACTTC
CSIKSGQGETQYF
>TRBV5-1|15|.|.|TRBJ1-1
TGCGCCAGCAGCTTGGTTGTAGGACAGCACACTGAAGCTTTCTTT
CASSLVVGQHTEAFF
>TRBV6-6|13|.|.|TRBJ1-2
TGTGCCAGCAGTTATGAGGCAGGGGATGGCTACACCTTC
CASSYEAGDGYTF
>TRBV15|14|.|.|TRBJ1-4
TGTGCCACCAGGAAACAGGGAACTAATGAAAAACTGTTTTTT
CATRKQGTNEKLFF
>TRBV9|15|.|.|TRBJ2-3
TGTGCCAGCAGCGTAGGGTCGAAAGCCGGAGATACGCAGTATTTT
CASSVGSKAGDTQYF
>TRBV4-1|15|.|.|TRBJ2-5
TGCGCCAGCAGCCAAGCCTCGAGGGACCAAGAGACCCAGTACTTC
CASSQASRDQETQYF
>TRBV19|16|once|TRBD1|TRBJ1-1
TGTGCCAGTAGTAGGGTACAGGGGCGCGTCAAGGCTGAAGCTTTCTTT
CASSRVQGRVKAEAFF
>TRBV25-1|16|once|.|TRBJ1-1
TGTGCCAGCAGTGAAAGCTTAGACAAGAAAGGCACTGAAGCTTTCTTT
CASSESLDKKGTEAFF
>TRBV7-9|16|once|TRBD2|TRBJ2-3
TGTGCCAGCCTCGGCCGACTAGCGGGAGCGACAGATACGCAGTATTTT
CASLGRLAGATDTQYF
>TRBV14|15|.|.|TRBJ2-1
TGTGCCAGCAGCCCCGGTCAAAGCTCCTACAATGAGCAGTTCTTC
CASSPGQSSYNEQFF
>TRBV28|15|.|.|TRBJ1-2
TGTGCCAGCAGTTTACAACGGGGATCAATGGATGGCTACACCTTC
CASSLQRGSMDGYTF
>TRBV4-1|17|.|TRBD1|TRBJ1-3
TGCGCCAGCAGCCAAACAACACGGACAGGGACTGGAAACACCATATATTTT
CASSQTTRTGTGNTIYF
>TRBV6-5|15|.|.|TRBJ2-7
TGTGCCAGCAGTTACGTCAGGGGCCGCTCCTACGAGCAGTACTTC
CASSYVRGRSYEQYF
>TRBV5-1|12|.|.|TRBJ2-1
TGCGCCAGCAGCTTGGCGAGGAATGAGCAGTTCTTC
CASSLARNEQFF
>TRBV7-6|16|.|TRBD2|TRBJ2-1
TGTGCCAGCAGCCCCCAGACCGGGACTAGAAGTAATGAGCAGTTCTTC
CASSPQTGTRSNEQFF
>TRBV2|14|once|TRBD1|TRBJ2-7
TGTGCCAGCAGGTCTGGACAGGGGGGTGGCGAGCAGTACTTC
CASRSGQGGGEQYF
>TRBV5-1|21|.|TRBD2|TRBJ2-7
TGCGCCAGCAGCTCTGAAGGACTAGCGGGAGGTTTACCGAGAAGCTCCTACGAGCAGTACTTC
CASSSEGLAGGLPRSSYEQYF
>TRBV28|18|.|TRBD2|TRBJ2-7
TGTGCCAGCAAACCCAAACTCATTCTAGCGGGACGGGTCTACGAGCAGTACTTC
CASKPKLILAGRVYEQYF
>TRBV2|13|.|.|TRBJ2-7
TGTGCCAGAAGAGCCAGGGGAAACTACGAGCAGTACTTC
CARRARGNYEQYF
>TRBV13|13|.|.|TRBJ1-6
TGTGCCAGCAGCCTACCCAATAATTCACCCCTCCACTTT
CASSLPNNSPLHF
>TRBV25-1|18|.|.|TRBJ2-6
TGTGCCAGCAGTGACTCGCGAACGACGGGATCTGGGGCCAACGTCCTGACTTTC
CASSDSRTTGSGANVLTF
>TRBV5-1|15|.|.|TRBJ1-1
TGCGCCAGCAGCCGGAACAGGCAGTCGAACACTGAAGCTTTCTTT
CASSRNRQSNTEAFF
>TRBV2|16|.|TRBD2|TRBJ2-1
TGTGCCAGCAGTGAATTTGCGGGGGGGCCCTACAATGAGCAGTTCTTC
CASSEFAGGPYNEQFF
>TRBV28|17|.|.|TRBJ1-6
TGTGCCAGCAGTCCCCATTTAGAGAGCTCCTATAATTCACCCCTCCACTTT
CASSPHLESSYNSPLHF
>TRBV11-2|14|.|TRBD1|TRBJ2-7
TGTGCCAGCAGCAAGACAGGGGGTGACTACGAGCAGTACTTC
CASSKTGGDYEQYF
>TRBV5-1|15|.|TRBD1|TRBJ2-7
TGCGCCAGCAGACGCTCGGGACAGGGGTTCTACGAGCAGTACTTC
CASRRSGQGFYEQYF
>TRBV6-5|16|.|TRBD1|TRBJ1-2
TGTGCCAGCAGTTACTACAGGGGCCCTATTAACTATGGCTACACCTTC
CASSYYRGPINYGYTF
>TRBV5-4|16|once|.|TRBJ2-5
TGTGCCAGCAGCTTGGGCCGCGAGAACGGCCAAGAGACCCAGTACTTC
CASSLGRENGQETQYF
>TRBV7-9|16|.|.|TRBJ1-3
TGTGCCAGCAGCTCGACATCCCACGGACAGGGAAACACCATATATTTT
CASSSTSHGQGNTIYF
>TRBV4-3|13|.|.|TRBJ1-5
TGCGCCAGCAGCCGTTTACAGGGCCAGCCCCAGCATTTT
CASSRLQGQPQHF
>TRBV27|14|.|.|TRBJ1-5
TGTGCCAGCCGTGGGGGGGATAGCAATCAGCCCCAGCATTTT
CASRGGDSNQPQHF
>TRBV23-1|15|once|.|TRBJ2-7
TGCGCCAGCAGTCAATCGGGCCGGCCCCTCTACGAGCAGTACTTC
CASSQSGRPLYEQYF
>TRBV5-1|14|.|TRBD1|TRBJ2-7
TGCGCCAGCAGCTACGGACAGGGGGACAACGAGCAGTACTTC
CASSYGQGDNEQYF
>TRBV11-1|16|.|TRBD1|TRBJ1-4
TGTGCCAGCAGCGATCGACGACAGGGAATTTCCGAAAAACTGTTTTTT
CASSDRRQGISEKLFF
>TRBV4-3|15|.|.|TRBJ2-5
TGCGCCAGCAGCCAAGATACCAGGGACTCGGAGACCCAGTACTTC
CASSQDTRDSETQYF
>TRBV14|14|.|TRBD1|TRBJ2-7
TGTGCCAGCAGCCATGGGACAGGAGACTACGAGCAGTACTTC
CASSHGTGDYEQYF
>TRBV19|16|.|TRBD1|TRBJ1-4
TGTGCCAGTATGTGGACAGGGAGCCCAACTAATGAAAAACTGTTTTTT
CASMWTGSPTNEKLFF
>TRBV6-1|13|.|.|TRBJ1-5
TGTGCCATCGAACAGGTGGGCAATCAGCCCCAGCATTTT
CAIEQVGNQPQHF
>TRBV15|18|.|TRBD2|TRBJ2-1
TGTGCCACCAGCAGAGTCCGAGCGACTAGCGGGAGAATTCATGAGCAGTTCTTC
CATSRVRATSGRIHEQFF
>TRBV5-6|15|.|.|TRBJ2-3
TGTGCCAGCAGCACGGCGGGGTCCTACACAGATACGCAGTATTTT
CASSTAGSYTDTQYF
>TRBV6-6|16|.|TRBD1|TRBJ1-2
TGTGCCAGCAGTTACGTCGGGACAGGGACCAACTATGGCTACACCTTC
CASSYVGTGTNYGYTF
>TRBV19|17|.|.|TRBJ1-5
TGTGCCAGTAGAACCGGGACAAATCATTACCCCAATCAGCCCCAGCATTTT
CASRTGTNHYPNQPQHF
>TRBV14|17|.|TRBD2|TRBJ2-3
TGTGCCAGCAGTCCCGAAGGGCGTAGCGGGGGGATATATACGCAGTATTTT
CASSPEGRSGGIYTQYF
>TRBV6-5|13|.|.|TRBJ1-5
TGTGCCAGCAGCCAACCCGGACAGAGACGCCAGCATTTT
CASSQPGQRRQHF